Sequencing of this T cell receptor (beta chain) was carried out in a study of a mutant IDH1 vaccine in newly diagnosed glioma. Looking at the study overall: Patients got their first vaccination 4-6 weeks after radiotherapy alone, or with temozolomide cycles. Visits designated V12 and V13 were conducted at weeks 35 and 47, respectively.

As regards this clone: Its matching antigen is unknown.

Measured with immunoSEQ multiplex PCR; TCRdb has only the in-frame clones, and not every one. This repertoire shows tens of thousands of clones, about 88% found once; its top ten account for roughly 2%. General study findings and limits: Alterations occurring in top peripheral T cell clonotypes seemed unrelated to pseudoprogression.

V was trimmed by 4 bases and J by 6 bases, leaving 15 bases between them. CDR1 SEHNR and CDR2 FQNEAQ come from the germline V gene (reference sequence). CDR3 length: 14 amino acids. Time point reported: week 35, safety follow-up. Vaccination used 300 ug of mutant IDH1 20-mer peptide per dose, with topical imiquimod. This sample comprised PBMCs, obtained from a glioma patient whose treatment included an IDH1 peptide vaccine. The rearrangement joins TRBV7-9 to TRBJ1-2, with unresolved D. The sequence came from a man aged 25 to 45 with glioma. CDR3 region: CASSSRRGGDGYTF. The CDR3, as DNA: TGTGCCAGCAGCTCAAGACGAGGTGGTGATGGCTACACCTTC.